This T cell receptor beta chain was profiled in a study of shared clonotypes between healthy human individuals. This clone was observed a single time. The protocol was immunoSEQ multiplex PCR, while the TCRdb copy is restricted to in-frame clones and leaves out a portion. Of 1.5 million to 1.9 million clones in the sample, 95% to 99% were seen once. Sequencing was done on a sample of naive CD4+ T cells sorted from blood. The subset: CD45RA+ positively selected. This receptor was identified in a man aged 25 to 40 in good health.

The CDR3 DNA follows: TGTGCCATCCGGGGGGGTGCCAGTTTAAATGAAAAACTGTTTTTT. It is translated as CAIRGGASLNEKLFF. The chain links TRBV28 to TRBJ1-4; possible D gene TRBD1, 5 bases. Germline V gene data show CDR1 as MDHEN and CDR2 as SYDVKM. There are 15 residues in the CDR3. V was shortened by 10 bases and J by 5 bases, with 20 bases between the two germline ends.